This entry lists 18 T cell receptor beta chains sequenced from one sample in a study of blood T cells in healthy people across ages. The second PCR ran roughly 6 to 12 cycles with a sample-barcoded 5' primer and J-beta primers. TCRdb called the 5' RACE reads again in MiXCR, with one record for every CDR3 protein. The table lists over 950,000 distinct CDR3 sequences, roughly two fifths of them singletons. The sample was blood. All receptors come from a man between 18 and 29 years old in good health.

J is TRBJ1-6 and V is TRBV27; D is ambiguous. The length of the CDR3 is 14 residues. The V end lost 2 bases, the J end lost 6 bases, and 8 bases lay between the germline ends. The germline gives CDR1 MNHEY, CDR2 SMNVEV (reference sequence). The CDR3 sequence is CASSLLAPNSPLHF. The CDR3 nucleotides read TGTGCCAGCAGTTTACTCGCCCCTAATTCACCCCTCCACTTT.

This clonotype showed up just a few times. The V call is TRBV6-5, the J call TRBJ1-6, with D perhaps matching TRBD1 (5 bases). V lost 2 bases to trimming and J lost 7 bases, with 15 bases between them. Germline V lookup: CDR1 MNHEY, CDR2 SVGAGI. The CDR3 runs to 16 residues. CDR3 in amino acids: CASSYRQAGQNSPLHF. The CDR3 coding sequence is TGTGCCAGCAGTTACCGTCAGGCAGGGCAGAATTCACCCCTCCACTTT.

CDR3 sequence (DNA): TGTGCCAGCAGCGTAGTAGCGGGAGGGGTCGAGACCCAGTACTTC. It translates to CASSVVAGGVETQYF. The V call is TRBV9, the J call TRBJ2-5, with TRBD2 identical over 11 bases. The CDR3 extends over 15 amino acids. V shed 0 bases and J 5 bases; nucleotides not matched to a gene: 3. Per germline, CDR1 SGDLS and CDR2 YYNGEE.

This chain uses TRBV3-1 with TRBJ2-1; 10 bases fit TRBD2. Germline loops: CDR1 LGHDT, CDR2 YNNKEL (reference sequence). V dropped 3 bases and J dropped 7; count of bases not matched to a gene: 12. The CDR3 runs 17 residues. CDR3 sequence reads: CASSHVIAGGNRNEQFF. The CDR3 nucleotides read TGTGCCAGCAGCCACGTTATAGCGGGGGGTAACCGGAATGAGCAGTTCTTC.

This clonotype has just a few counts. The chain carries TRBV6-5 and TRBJ2-1; 7 nucleotides match TRBD1. V dropped 7 bases and J dropped 5; count of bases not matched to a gene: 11. Per the germline V gene, CDR1 is MNHEY and CDR2 is SVGAGI. This CDR3 comprises 15 residues. CDR3 nucleotides: TGTGCCAGCACCCAGGGGGTTGGGCCTCACAATGAGCAGTTCTTC. This sequence encodes CASTQGVGPHNEQFF.

The chain couples TRBV11-2 to TRBJ2-2; the match to TRBD2 covers 14 bases. CDR3 size: 15 residues. CDR1 and CDR2 from the germline V gene are SGHAT and FQNNGV. Unmatched junction bases numbered 3, after V lost 7 bases and J lost 5 bases. The CDR3 DNA sequence: TGTGCCAGCACCCGACTAGCGGGGGGGACCGGGGAGCTGTTTTTT. This encodes CASTRLAGGTGELFF.

The rearrangement links TRBV30 to TRBJ1-1, with D unclear. Germline V gene data show CDR1 as GTSNPN and CDR2 as SVGIG (reference sequence). This CDR3 is built from 14 residues. V lost 4 bases to trimming and J lost 0 bases, with 12 bases between them. Written as DNA, the CDR3 is TGTGCCTGGACCGCAGCCCGCTTGAACACTGAAGCTTTCTTT. Its translation is CAWTAARLNTEAFF. Variable domain in full (rest from reference TRBV30 and TRBJ1-1): SQTIHQWPATLVQPVGSPLSLECTVEGTSNPNLYWYRQAAGRGLQLLFYSVGIGQISSEVPQNLSASRPQDRQFILSSKKLLLSDSGFYLCAWTAARLNTEAFFGQGTRLTVV.

This clonotype was counted only a few times. The chain combines TRBV6-6 with TRBJ2-5, with 7 bases identical to TRBD1. The germline V gene encodes CDR1 MNHNY and CDR2 SVGAGI (reference sequence). There are 15 residues in the CDR3. Trimming cost V 0 bases and J 5 bases; bases outside gene matches: 6. CDR3 nucleotides: TGTGCCAGCAGTTACTCGATAGGGGGCGTCGAGACCCAGTACTTC. It yields the protein CASSYSIGGVETQYF.

Of note for this clonotype: Its ends do not fully match the called genes, so a read error is possible. J is TRBJ2-3 and V is TRBV20-1; perhaps TRBD2 as D (6 bases). Germline CDR1 DFQATT, CDR2 SNEGSKA (reference sequence). The CDR3 has 13 amino acids. CDR3 sequence (DNA): TGCAGTGCTAGTTGGGGGGTTTTAGATTCGCAGTATTTT. Translation gives CSASWGVLDSQYF.

V usage is TRBV3-1 and J usage is TRBJ2-5, with TRBD2 as a possible D gene (5 bases). The ends were cut back, 1 base at V and 0 bases at J, with 15 bases in the middle. The CDR3 has 17 amino acids. Germline CDR1 is LGHDT and CDR2 is YNNKEL (reference sequence). The CDR3 nucleotides read TGTGCCAGCAGCCAAGTGGTGGACTTCCAGTACCAAGAGACCCAGTACTTC. Protein sequence: CASSQVVDFQYQETQYF.

V usage is TRBV28 and J usage is TRBJ2-4; 7 bases match TRBD2. Germline V CDR1 and CDR2: MDHEN, SYDVKM. The CDR3 is 15 amino acids. J lost 3 bases, V lost 7 bases, and 9 bases had no gene match. CDR3: CASTPGGELKNIQYF. CDR3 coding DNA: TGTGCCAGCACCCCGGGAGGAGAGCTCAAAAACATTCAGTACTTC.

The sample holds a few counts of this clonotype. The V call is TRBV6-6, the J call TRBJ1-2, with 8 bases lining up with TRBD1. J was trimmed by 3 bases and V by 4 bases; bases with no gene match: 10. Germline V gives CDR1 MNHNY, CDR2 SVGAGI (reference sequence). This CDR3 has 16 residues. The CDR3 coding sequence is TGTGCCAGCAGTTTCCCACTGGGACAGGAGGACTATGGCTACACCTTC. It specifies CASSFPLGQEDYGYTF.

The chain is built from TRBV28 and TRBJ2-3, with D possibly being TRBD1 or TRBD2 (5 bases each). The CDR3 sequence is 18 residues long. From germline, CDR1 is MDHEN and CDR2 SYDVKM. V was shortened by 7 bases and J by 0 bases, with 23 bases between the two germline ends. The CDR3 coding sequence is TGTGCCAGCACTCCTTCCGGGACGGAATATTTAAGCACAGATACGCAGTATTTT. Its protein product is CASTPSGTEYLSTDTQYF.

V gene TRBV7-2 combines with J gene TRBJ2-1; maybe TRBD1 (5 bases). The last part of the DNA fits TRBJ2-7 better; the J call may be wrong. The CDR3 is 16 residues long. Germline CDR1 reads SGHTA; CDR2 reads FQGNSA. The chain's CDR3 is CASSLPREVFYNGQYF. The CDR3 DNA is TGTGCCAGCAGCTTACCCAGGGAAGTATTCTACAATGGGCAGTACTTC.

The chain carries TRBV19 and TRBJ2-5; 7 bases match TRBD1. Germline values: CDR1 LNHDA, CDR2 SQIVND (reference sequence). This CDR3 region has 14 residues. With V trimmed by 7 bases and J by 4 bases, 9 bases remained unmatched. The CDR3 loop reads CASTPRTGLETQYF. The CDR3 DNA reads TGTGCCAGTACTCCTCGGACAGGTCTAGAGACCCAGTACTTC.

This clonotype came up a few times. The chain has TRBV9 and TRBJ1-5; D is undetermined. V shed 2 bases and J shed 6 bases, with 15 bases lying between them. The CDR3 runs 15 residues. Germline V gene sequence: CDR1 SGDLS, CDR2 YYNGEE. The CDR3 is CASSVSGSPGQPQHF. The CDR3 nucleotides are TGTGCCAGCAGCGTCTCAGGCAGCCCAGGTCAGCCCCAGCATTTT.

Note on this clonotype: One junction end disagrees with the germline gene, perhaps due to a read error. The chain recombines TRBV15 with TRBJ1-4, with TRBD1 as a possible D gene (5 bases). The CDR3 runs 17 residues. Germline lookup yields CDR1 LNHNV and CDR2 YYDKDF (reference sequence). CDR3 sequence reads: CPTSRVRGRPSNEKLFF. The CDR3 DNA is TGTCCCACCAGCAGAGTAAGGGGCAGACCATCTAATGAAAAACTGTTTTTT.

The sample holds a few counts of this clonotype. The chain carries TRBV7-2 and TRBJ2-3; D gene unclear. V lost 6 bases and J 3 bases, leaving 16 bases between the germline ends. The CDR3 sequence is 15 residues long. CDR1 is SGHTA, CDR2 FQGNSA, per germline. CDR3 loop: CASRSLGFSTDTQYF. The CDR3 DNA reads as TGTGCCAGCAGGTCGCTGGGGTTTAGTACAGATACGCAGTATTTT.